These 16 T cell receptor beta chains were sequenced from one sample in a study of blood T cell repertoires in COVID-19 (dated by TCRdb to 2018 to 2021). Libraries were made using the immunoSEQ multiplex PCR assay. TCRdb carries this immuneACCESS record with in-frame sequences only. Its versions omit some clonotypes, under half of them owing to an unresolved V gene in the studies checked, with the rest unexplained. The sample table shows about 50,000 clones, and approximately 84% are seen once. About a sixth of the sample is held by the ten biggest clonotypes. The sample consisted of peripheral blood. These receptors were taken from a man aged 65-85 years with active COVID-19.

The J gene is TRBJ1-5, the V gene TRBV21-1; the table gives TRBD1 as D, unverified against the DNA. TRBV21-1 is labeled a pseudogene. CDR3 length: 21 amino acids. This chain's CDR3 is CASSMGQGNSGALCSNQPQHF. The DNA for the CDR3 is TGTGCCAGCAGCATGGGACAGGGAAATAGTGGAGCACTGTGTAGCAATCAGCCCCAGCATTTT.

The V and J genes are TRBV27 and TRBJ2-1; TRBD2 is a possible D gene (5 bases). The CDR3 sequence is 15 residues long. The germline V and J ends were trimmed by 1 base and 7 bases, with 14 bases remaining between them. CDR1 is MNHEY, CDR2 SMNVEV, per germline (reference sequence). CDR3 sequence (DNA): TGTGCCAGCAGTTTATTCGGGGTTCCGGGGAATGAGCAGTTCTTC. The encoded protein is CASSLFGVPGNEQFF.

This clone appeared a few times. This chain connects TRBV3-1 (or the pseudogene TRBV3-2) to TRBJ2-5, with TRBD1 identical over 7 bases. V shed 3 bases, J shed 2 bases, and the junction held 3 bases outside the gene matches. CDR1 is LGHDT and CDR2 is YNNKEL in the germline V gene (reference sequence). CDR3 length: 14 residues. This chain's CDR3 is CASSHAQGQETQYF. CDR3 DNA: TGTGCCAGCAGCCATGCACAGGGGCAAGAGACCCAGTACTTC.

The chain couples TRBV14 to TRBJ2-6, with 9 bases matching TRBD1. The CDR3 has 18 amino acids. V was pared by 4 bases and J by 2 bases, with 9 bases of the junction left unmatched. Germline loops: CDR1 SGHDN, CDR2 FVKESK. The CDR3 protein is CASSRAGQGVTGANVLTF. CDR3 nucleotide sequence: TGTGCCAGCAGCCGAGCGGGACAGGGAGTCACTGGGGCCAACGTCCTGACTTTC.

In its sample, this clone was seen a few times. J is TRBJ2-5 and V is TRBV27; unclear D gene. This CDR3 contains 10 residues. Trimming left V 5 bases short and J 9 bases short, with 7 bases between. Germline loops: CDR1 MNHEY, CDR2 SMNVEV (reference sequence). This CDR3 reads CASSVEAQYF. CDR3 coding DNA: TGTGCCAGCAGTGTCGAGGCCCAGTACTTC.

This sequence joins TRBV5-1 and TRBJ1-6, with 7 bases identical to TRBD1. CDR3 length equals 16 residues. Germline V gives CDR1 SGHRS, CDR2 YFSETQ. With 4 bases clipped from V and 6 bases from J, the junction kept 10 bases outside the gene matches. The CDR3 region has the DNA TGCGCCAGCAGCCAGGGACCGGGACAGACTAATTCACCCCTCCACTTT. As protein: CASSQGPGQTNSPLHF.

The rearrangement uses TRBV7-3 and TRBJ2-1; the match to TRBD2 covers 9 bases. Germline-derived CDR1 and CDR2 are SGHTA and FQGTGA. J gave up 5 bases and V 5 bases, and 4 bases lay outside the gene matches. The CDR3 runs to 14 residues. In DNA form, the CDR3 reads TGTGCCAGCAGCCGCCTAGCGGGACACAATGAGCAGTTCTTC. It translates to CASSRLAGHNEQFF.

The gene calls are TRBV6-2 or TRBV6-3 and TRBJ1-1; D is unresolved. V was shortened by 4 bases and J by 0 bases, with 15 bases between the two germline ends. CDR1 and CDR2 (germline): MNHEY, SVGEGT. The CDR3 runs 16 residues. The CDR3 protein is CASSSTRFKLNTEAFF. CDR3 bases: TGTGCCAGCAGTTCTACCCGGTTTAAATTGAACACTGAAGCTTTCTTT.

The chain is built from TRBV4-1 and TRBJ2-3; TRBD1 matches 8 bases. The CDR3 loop spans 17 amino acids. The germline gives CDR1 MGHRA, CDR2 YSYEKL. V lost 5 bases, J lost 4 bases, and 14 bases stayed unmatched. CDR3 nucleotide sequence: TGCGCCAGCAGCGCGGCGTCAGGACAGGGTCCTCCAGATACGCAGTATTTT. Translation gives CASSAASGQGPPDTQYF.

This clone was found a few times. This sequence joins TRBV18 and TRBJ2-2; D might be TRBD1 (5 bases). This CDR3 spans 15 amino acids. Germline CDR1 and CDR2: KGHSH and LQKENI. V was cut by 0 bases and J by 6 bases, with 11 bases left in between. In DNA form, the CDR3 reads TGTGCCAGCTCACCACCGGTTATAGGGGCCGGGGAGCTGTTTTTT. This encodes CASSPPVIGAGELFF.

The chain is built from TRBV27 and TRBJ1-6, with 11 bases lining up with TRBD1. This CDR3 comprises 18 residues. Trimming took 6 bases from V and 0 from J; bases not matched to a gene: 7. Germline-derived CDR1 and CDR2 are MNHEY and SMNVEV (reference sequence). For the CDR3, the DNA is TGTGCCAGCAGCCGGACAGGGGGCTCGAGCTCCTATAATTCACCCCTCCACTTT. This encodes CASSRTGGSSSYNSPLHF.

The chain combines TRBV3-1 (or the pseudogene TRBV3-2) with TRBJ2-3; the match to TRBD2 covers 10 bases. The length of the CDR3 is 16 residues. With 5 bases clipped from V and 4 bases from J, the junction kept 9 bases outside the gene matches. The germline V gene has CDR1 LGHDT and CDR2 YNNKEL (reference sequence). As DNA, the CDR3 is TGTGCCAGCAGCGGCGGGACTAGCGTAAGGGCAGATACGCAGTATTTT. As protein: CASSGGTSVRADTQYF.

CDR3 loop: CASSYASAYNEQFF. DNA for the CDR3: TGTGCCAGCAGTTACGCTAGTGCCTACAATGAGCAGTTCTTC. V gene TRBV6-5 combines with J gene TRBJ2-1; D is undetermined. The CDR3 has 14 residues. Deletions cut 2 bases from V and 2 bases from J, with 7 bases between. CDR1 is MNHEY and CDR2 is SVGAGI in the germline V gene.

CDR3 DNA sequence: TGTGCCAGCTCAGCTGACAGTTATCCAAACATTCAGTACTTC. Amino acids: CASSADSYPNIQYF. The rearrangement joins TRBV18 to TRBJ2-4; a weak D match, TRBD1 (5 bases). The germline V gene has CDR1 KGHSH and CDR2 LQKENI. The CDR3 has 14 amino acids. The ends were cut back, 5 bases at V and 6 bases at J, with 14 bases in the middle.

The gene calls are TRBV5-5 and TRBJ1-6, with 7 bases identical to TRBD1. CDR3 length equals 15 residues. Germline V gene lookup returns CDR1 SGHKS and CDR2 YYEKEE (reference sequence). With 4 bases clipped from V and 7 bases from J, the junction kept 8 bases outside the gene matches. CDR3 sequence: CASSLTGVTNSPLHF. CDR3 DNA sequence: TGTGCCAGCAGCCTCACAGGGGTGACAAATTCACCCCTCCACTTT.

The chain uses TRBV27 and TRBJ1-2; the match to TRBD1 covers 9 bases. Germline V gives CDR1 MNHEY, CDR2 SMNVEV (reference sequence). V lost 7 bases, J lost 4 bases, and 7 bases stayed unmatched. CDR3 length equals 14 residues. The CDR3 sequence is CASIGTGPSYGYTF. CDR3 nucleotide sequence: TGTGCCAGCATCGGGACAGGGCCCAGCTATGGCTACACCTTC.